This T cell receptor (beta chain) was identified during a study of blood T cell repertoires in COVID-19. Study context: Acute and convalescent COVID-19 specimens originated in the United States, Italy and Spain. Nucleic acid was either cDNA or gDNA, and it came from T cells, B-cell-depleted T cells, or PBMCs.

The V segment lost 6 bases and the J segment 4 bases; nucleotides outside the gene matches: 12. Germline V gene sequence: CDR1 SNHLY, CDR2 FYNNEI. The CDR3 has 16 residues. Sequencing was performed with immunoSEQ multiplex PCR; in TCRdb, only in-frame clones are kept and a portion is missing. The sample has about 160,000 clones; approximately 80% are singletons. The source material was peripheral blood. The chain recombines TRBV2 with TRBJ2-5, with TRBD2 identical over 9 bases. The TCR sequence derives from a woman in her sixties with acute or convalescent COVID-19. The CDR3, as DNA: TGTGCCAGCAGAGCCCAGAGAGCGGGGGGTGCAGAGACCCAGTACTTC. Residues: CASRAQRAGGAETQYF.